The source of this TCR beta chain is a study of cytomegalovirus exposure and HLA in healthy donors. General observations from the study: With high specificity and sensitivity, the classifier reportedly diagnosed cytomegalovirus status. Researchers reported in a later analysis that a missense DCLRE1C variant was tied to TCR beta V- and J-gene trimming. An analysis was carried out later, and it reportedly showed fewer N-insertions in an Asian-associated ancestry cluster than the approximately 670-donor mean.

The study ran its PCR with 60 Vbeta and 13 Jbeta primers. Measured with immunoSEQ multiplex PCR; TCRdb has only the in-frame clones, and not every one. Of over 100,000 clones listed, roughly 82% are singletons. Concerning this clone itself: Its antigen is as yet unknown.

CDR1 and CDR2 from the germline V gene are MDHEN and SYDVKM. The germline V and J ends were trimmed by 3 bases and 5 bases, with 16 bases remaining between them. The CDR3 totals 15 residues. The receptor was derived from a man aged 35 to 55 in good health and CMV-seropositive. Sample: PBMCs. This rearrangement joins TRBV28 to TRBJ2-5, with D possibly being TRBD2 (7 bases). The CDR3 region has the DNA TGTGCCAGCAGTTTGGCCGGGGGGCGCGAGGAGACCCAGTACTTC. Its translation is CASSLAGGREETQYF.